This T cell receptor (beta chain) was recovered during a study of cytomegalovirus exposure and HLA in healthy donors. Study findings and constraints: An analysis was carried out at a later point. It showed that HLA-associated TCR beta chains were more clonally expanded than equally common non-associated chains. In a later analysis, more than 15,000 TCR beta sequences were associated with HLA alleles at 0.05 false discovery rate.

PCR primers comprised 60 Vbeta and 13 Jbeta primers. Repertoires were generated with immunoSEQ multiplex PCR, while TCRdb's copy carries only in-frame clones and drops some. This sample's clone table lists 150,000 to 200,000 clones. The CDR3 is 15 residues long. Germline CDR1 is MGHRA and CDR2 is YSYEKL. Deletions cut 0 bases from V and 3 bases from J, with 9 bases between. Worth noting for this clone: The antigen is undetermined.

This TCR came from a woman aged 55-75 years in good health and CMV-seronegative. The source material was PBMCs. The V gene is TRBV4-1, the J gene TRBJ2-1; D is unclear. CDR3 sequence reads: CASSQDLGSYNEQFF. For the CDR3, the DNA is TGCGCCAGCAGCCAAGATCTTGGCAGCTACAATGAGCAGTTCTTC.